This T cell receptor beta chain was recovered during a study of radiotherapy plus CTLA-4 blockade in lung cancer. Whole-study results and caveats: Following radiotherapy plus ipilimumab, tumor-derived TCR clones expanded in the blood.

TCRdb's table, derived via immunoSEQ multiplex PCR, lists solely in-frame clones and lacks some. The data show around 32,000 clones, with approximately 75% seen just once and about 26% held by the top ten. The V and J ends lost 6 bases and 7 bases, in that order; junction bases with no gene match: 12. CDR1 and CDR2 from the germline V gene are SNHLY and FYNNEI. This CDR3 is built from 15 residues. To note about this clone: Its antigen is not known.

This clonotype was sampled from a human donor with non-small cell lung cancer that progressed on radiotherapy plus ipilimumab. The specimen was peripheral blood, collected from a patient treated with radiotherapy plus ipilimumab. The V gene is TRBV2, the J gene TRBJ2-7, with 10 bases matching TRBD1. CDR3 region: CASRSSGTGVGEQYF. The DNA of the CDR3 is TGTGCCAGCAGGAGCTCTGGGACAGGGGTTGGGGAGCAGTACTTC.